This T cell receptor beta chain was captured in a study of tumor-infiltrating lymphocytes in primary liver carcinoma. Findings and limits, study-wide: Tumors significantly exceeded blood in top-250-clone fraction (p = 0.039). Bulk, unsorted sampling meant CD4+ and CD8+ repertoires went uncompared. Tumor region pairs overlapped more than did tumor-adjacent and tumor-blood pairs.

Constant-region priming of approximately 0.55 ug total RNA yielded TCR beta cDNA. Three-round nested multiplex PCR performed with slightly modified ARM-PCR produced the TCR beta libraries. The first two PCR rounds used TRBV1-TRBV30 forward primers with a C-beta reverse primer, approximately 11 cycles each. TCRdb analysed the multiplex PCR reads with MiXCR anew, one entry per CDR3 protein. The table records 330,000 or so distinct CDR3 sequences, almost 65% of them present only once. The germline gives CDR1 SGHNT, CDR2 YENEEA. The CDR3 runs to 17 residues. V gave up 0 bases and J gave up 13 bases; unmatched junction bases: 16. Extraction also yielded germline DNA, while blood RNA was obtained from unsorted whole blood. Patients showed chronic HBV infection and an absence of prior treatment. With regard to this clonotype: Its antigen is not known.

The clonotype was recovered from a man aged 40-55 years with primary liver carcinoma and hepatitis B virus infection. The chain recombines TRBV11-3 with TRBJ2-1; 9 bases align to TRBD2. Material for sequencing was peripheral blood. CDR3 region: CASSLDSTEAGGRRQFF. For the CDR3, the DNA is TGTGCCAGCAGCTTAGACTCTACTGAGGCGGGAGGGCGCAGACAGTTCTTC. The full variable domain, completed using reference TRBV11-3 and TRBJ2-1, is EAGVVQSPRYKIIEKKQPVAFWCNPISGHNTLYWYLQNLGQGPELLIRYENEEAVDDSQLPKDRFSAERLKGVDSTLKIQPAELGDSAVYLCASSLDSTEAGGRRQFFGPGTRLTVL.